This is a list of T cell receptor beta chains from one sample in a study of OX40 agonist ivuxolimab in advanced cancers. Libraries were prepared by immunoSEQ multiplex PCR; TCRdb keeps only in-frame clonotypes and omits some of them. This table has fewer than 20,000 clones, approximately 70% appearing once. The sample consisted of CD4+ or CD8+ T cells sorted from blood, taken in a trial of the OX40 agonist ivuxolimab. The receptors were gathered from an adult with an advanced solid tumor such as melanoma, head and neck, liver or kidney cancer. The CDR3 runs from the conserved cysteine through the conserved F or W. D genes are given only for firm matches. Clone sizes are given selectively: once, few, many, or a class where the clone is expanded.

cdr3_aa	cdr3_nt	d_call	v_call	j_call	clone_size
CASSLNTGELFF	TGTGCCAGCAGTTTGAACACCGGGGAGCTGTTTTTT	NA	TRBV27	TRBJ2-2	NA
CSVVRGQVDTQYF	TGCAGCGTTGTCAGGGGGCAGGTAGATACGCAGTATTTT	TRBD1	TRBV29-1	TRBJ2-3	few
CASKTHRGHSGGLGDEQYF	TGTGCCAGCAAGACACACAGGGGGCACAGCGGGGGCCTAGGGGACGAGCAGTACTTC	NA	TRBV21-1	TRBJ2-7	once
CAWSVQGADTQYF	TGTGCCTGGAGTGTTCAAGGGGCCGATACGCAGTATTTT	NA	TRBV30	TRBJ2-3	NA
CASSESGHIYEQYF	TGTGCCAGCAGTGAATCAGGACACATATACGAGCAGTACTTC	NA	TRBV6-1	TRBJ2-7	NA
CSVEDFRGVDYGYTF	TGCAGCGTTGAAGATTTTCGGGGGGTTGACTATGGCTACACCTTC	NA	TRBV29-1	TRBJ1-2	NA
CASSYEAEETQYF	TGTGCCAGCAGTTACGAGGCAGAAGAGACCCAGTACTTC	NA	TRBV6-6	TRBJ2-5	NA
CASSPGHYNEQFF	TGCGCCAGCAGCCCCGGACATTACAATGAGCAGTTCTTC	NA	TRBV5-1	TRBJ2-1	NA
CASSHRTSGNEQFF	TGCGCCAGCAGCCACCGGACTAGCGGGAATGAGCAGTTCTTC	TRBD2	TRBV4-1	TRBJ2-1	NA
CASSFSLGIGYEQYF	TGTGCCAGCAGTTTTTCGTTAGGGATAGGGTACGAGCAGTACTTC	NA	TRBV27	TRBJ2-7	NA
CAWTPEISYEQYF	TGTGCCTGGACCCCCGAGATCTCCTACGAGCAGTACTTC	NA	TRBV30	TRBJ2-7	NA
CASSLVGGAGPYNEQFF	TGTGCCAGCAGTTTGGTTGGGGGAGCGGGTCCCTACAATGAGCAGTTCTTC	NA	TRBV27	TRBJ2-1	NA
CASSNYGYTF	TGTGCCAGTTCGAACTATGGCTACACCTTC	NA	TRBV19	TRBJ1-2	NA
CASSGGPRETQYF	TGTGCCAGCAGTGGCGGACCTCGGGAGACCCAGTACTTC	NA	TRBV28	TRBJ2-5	NA
CASSPPGQAREQFF	TGTGCCAGCAGCCCTCCGGGACAGGCGAGGGAGCAGTTCTTC	TRBD1	TRBV7-9	TRBJ2-1	NA
CASSLGSGRGSDTGELFF	TGTGCCAGCAGCTTGGGGAGCGGGAGAGGAAGTGACACCGGGGAGCTGTTTTTT	TRBD2	TRBV5-8	TRBJ2-2	NA
CASSPLAGKVGEQYF	TGTGCCAGCAGCCCCCTAGCGGGTAAGGTGGGCGAGCAGTACTTC	TRBD2	TRBV11-2	TRBJ2-7	few
CASSPSGNTIYF	TGTGCCAGCAGCCCCTCTGGAAACACCATATATTTT	NA	TRBV6-1	TRBJ1-3	few
CASSGTGVFTEAFF	TGTGCCAGCAGTGGAACAGGGGTTTTCACTGAAGCTTTCTTT	TRBD1	TRBV6-5	TRBJ1-1	NA
CASSLGTYRGYTF	TGTGCCAGCAGCTTAGGGACCTATCGGGGCTACACCTTC	NA	TRBV11-2	TRBJ1-2	NA
CASSYLGTFTDTQYF	TGTGCCAGCAGTTACCTCGGGACTTTCACAGATACGCAGTATTTT	NA	TRBV6-5	TRBJ2-3	NA
CASSSAGARHQETQYF	TGTGCCAGTAGTTCCGCGGGAGCAAGACATCAAGAGACCCAGTACTTC	TRBD2	TRBV19	TRBJ2-5	NA
CASSRGGEQYF	TGTGCCAGCAGCCGAGGTGGCGAGCAGTACTTC	NA	TRBV28	TRBJ2-7	large
CASSVGIGDGTEAFF	TGTGCCAGCAGCGTGGGAATAGGGGACGGCACTGAAGCTTTCTTT	NA	TRBV9	TRBJ1-1	NA
CASREPSGNYGYTF	TGTGCCAGCAGAGAACCGTCAGGGAACTATGGCTACACCTTC	NA	TRBV2	TRBJ1-2	NA
CASSPRTGTQEETQYF	TGTGCCAGCAGCCCCCGCACAGGGACGCAAGAGGAGACCCAGTACTTC	NA	TRBV11-2	TRBJ2-5	NA
CASSPPLASSTDTQYF	TGTGCCAGCAGCCCTCCTCTAGCTAGCAGCACAGATACGCAGTATTTT	NA	TRBV7-9	TRBJ2-3	few